This passage covers 25 T cell receptor beta chains from one sample sequenced in a study of OX40 agonist ivuxolimab in advanced cancers. Repertoires were generated with immunoSEQ multiplex PCR, while TCRdb's copy carries only in-frame clones and drops some. The sample holds roughly 76,000 clones, 80% to 95% seen once. The sample here was CD4+ or CD8+ T cells sorted from blood, taken in a trial of the OX40 agonist ivuxolimab. All receptors come from an adult with an advanced solid tumor such as melanoma, head and neck, liver or kidney cancer.

The chain is built from TRBV6-1 and TRBJ2-7, with D possibly being TRBD1 (6 bases). Trimming took off 1 base at V and 4 bases at J, with 11 bases between the two ends. Germline V lookup: CDR1 MNHNS, CDR2 SASEGT. The CDR3 extends over 14 amino acids. CDR3 residues: CASSEVQGTYEQYF. In nucleotides, the CDR3 is TGTGCCAGCAGTGAAGTCCAGGGGACGTACGAGCAGTACTTC.

This clone was detected once. V is TRBV9 and J is TRBJ1-1, with no clear D. The CDR3 length is 13 residues. Germline values: CDR1 SGDLS, CDR2 YYNGEE. Trimming stripped 0 bases from V and 2 bases from J, with 5 bases between. The CDR3 loop reads CASSVVSNTEAFF. For the CDR3, the DNA is TGTGCCAGCAGCGTAGTGAGTAACACTGAAGCTTTCTTT. The variable domain in full, with the rest retrieved from reference TRBV9 and TRBJ1-1, is DSGVTQTPKHLITATGQRVTLRCSPRSGDLSVYWYQQSLDQGLQFLIQYYNGEERAKGNILERFSAQQFPDLHSELNLSSLELGDSALYFCASSVVSNTEAFFGQGTRLTVV.

The chain joins TRBV7-9 to TRBJ2-5, with D hard to call. This CDR3 contains 17 residues. V was shortened by 2 bases and J by 1 base, with 17 bases between the two germline ends. Germline V gene sequence: CDR1 SEHNR, CDR2 FQNEAQ (reference sequence). CDR3 region: CASSLYGSNGVQETQYF. The CDR3 DNA reads TGTGCCAGCAGCTTATACGGCTCGAATGGGGTCCAAGAGACCCAGTACTTC. The whole variable domain, filled in from reference TRBV7-9 and TRBJ2-5, reads DTGVSQNPRHKITKRGQNVTFRCDPISEHNRLYWYRQTLGQGPEFLTYFQNEAQLEKSRLLSDRFSAERPKGSFSTLEIQRTEQGDSAMYLCASSLYGSNGVQETQYFGPGTRLLVL.

The V and J genes are TRBV6-5 and TRBJ1-1; D unresolved. CDR1 and CDR2 from the germline V gene are MNHEY and SVGAGI. This CDR3 comprises 13 residues. V dropped 5 bases and J dropped 1 base, with 8 bases sitting between them. CDR3 sequence (DNA): TGTGCCAGCAGTAACAAGGAGAACACTGAAGCTTTCTTT. Translated, it gives CASSNKENTEAFF.

Comment on this clone: One end of the junction does not line up with germline, which may come from a read error. This sequence joins TRBV11-2 and TRBJ1-3; D not resolved. CDR1 is SGHAT and CDR2 is FQNNGV in the germline V gene. The length of the CDR3 is 10 residues. CDR3 sequence: CASSRLGVVF. Here the CDR3 DNA reads TGTGCCAGCAGCCGCCTCGGGGTTGTATTT.

The J gene is TRBJ1-2, the V gene TRBV19; D may be TRBD1 (6 bases). Germline V gene data show CDR1 as LNHDA and CDR2 as SQIVND (reference sequence). Trimming removed 3 bases at V and 6 bases at J, with 17 bases between. The CDR3 sequence is 15 residues long. The CDR3 sequence: CASSIGQGITDGYTF. CDR3 sequence (DNA): TGTGCCAGTAGTATCGGGCAGGGGATCACAGATGGCTACACCTTC.

The chain combines TRBV7-8 with TRBJ1-1; weak D call: TRBD1 (6 bases). Trimming took off 5 bases at V and 0 bases at J, with 25 bases between the two ends. The CDR3 is 19 amino acids. Germline V gene lookup returns CDR1 SGHVS and CDR2 FQNEAQ. For the CDR3, the DNA is TGTGCCAGCAGCCCTCAGGGGAGTCATCTTGGATACATGAACACTGAAGCTTTCTTT. Its translation is CASSPQGSHLGYMNTEAFF.

The rearrangement joins TRBV5-6 to TRBJ2-1, with D hard to call. Germline assignment: CDR1 SGHDT and CDR2 YYEEEE. The CDR3 covers 14 residues. The V gene lost 4 bases and the J gene lost 4 bases, with 12 bases spanning the gap. The CDR3 spells CASSVLPIYNEQFF. In DNA form, the CDR3 reads TGTGCCAGCAGCGTACTGCCCATATACAATGAGCAGTTCTTC. The whole variable domain, filled in from reference TRBV5-6 and TRBJ2-1, reads DAGVTQSPTHLIKTRGQQVTLRCSPKSGHDTVSWYQQALGQGPQFIFQYYEEEERQRGNFPDRFSGHQFPNYSSELNVNALLLGDSALYLCASSVLPIYNEQFFGPGTRLTVL.

This clone showed up just once. CDR3 in amino acids: CASSNPISAGDYNEQFF. CDR3 in DNA: TGTGCCAGCAGCAACCCTATCTCCGCGGGAGACTACAATGAGCAGTTCTTC. The chain has TRBV7-2 and TRBJ2-1; 7 nucleotides match TRBD2. The V segment lost 5 bases and the J segment 3 bases; nucleotides outside the gene matches: 13. This CDR3 comprises 17 residues. CDR1 and CDR2 from the germline V gene are SGHTA and FQGNSA. The entire variable domain, with the rest obtained from reference TRBV7-2 and TRBJ2-1, is as follows: GAGVSQSPSNKVTEKGKDVELRCDPISGHTALYWYRQSLGQGLEFLIYFQGNSAPDKSGLPSDRFSAERTGGSVSTLTIQRTQQEDSAVYLCASSNPISAGDYNEQFFGPGTRLTVL.

This clone was seen only once. V gene TRBV2 combines with J gene TRBJ1-1; D is undetermined. The CDR3 contains 20 residues. Germline V gene lookup returns CDR1 SNHLY and CDR2 FYNNEI. V dropped 3 bases and J dropped 1 base, with 27 bases sitting between them. The CDR3 here is CASSDEPLGPPRSGNTEAFF. In DNA, the CDR3 is TGTGCCAGCAGTGACGAACCTTTGGGCCCGCCAAGGAGTGGGAACACTGAAGCTTTCTTT.

V is TRBV7-6 and J is TRBJ2-3; D is ambiguous. CDR3 length: 12 residues. Germline V gene lookup returns CDR1 SGHVS and CDR2 FNYEAQ. The V gene lost 1 base and the J gene lost 3 bases, with 2 bases spanning the gap. The DNA of the CDR3 is TGTGCCAGCAGCTTAGGGACAGATACGCAGTATTTT. Its translation is CASSLGTDTQYF.

The chain couples TRBV27 to TRBJ2-3, with D unresolved. The CDR3 extends over 14 amino acids. Germline V lookup: CDR1 MNHEY, CDR2 SMNVEV (reference sequence). V lost 5 bases and J lost 2, with 11 bases in between. CDR3 nucleotide sequence: TGTGCCAGCAGTCCCCTTTTGGACACAGATACGCAGTATTTT. Amino acids: CASSPLLDTDTQYF.

The V gene is TRBV4-3, the J gene TRBJ2-7; 13 bases agree with TRBD2. This CDR3 spans 16 amino acids. Unmatched junction bases numbered 3, after V lost 0 bases and J lost 4 bases. Germline lookup yields CDR1 LGHNA and CDR2 YSLEER. The CDR3, as DNA: TGCGCCAGCAGCCAAGATCCGACTAGCGGGAGGTACGAGCAGTACTTC. This sequence encodes CASSQDPTSGRYEQYF.

This chain joins TRBV6-1 and TRBJ2-7, with D hard to call. This CDR3 region has 15 residues. Germline assignment: CDR1 MNHNS and CDR2 SASEGT. V lost 6 bases to trimming and J lost 0 bases, with 15 bases between them. CDR3 protein: CASSLRTRSSYEQYF. DNA of the CDR3: TGTGCCAGCAGCCTCCGGACCAGAAGCTCCTACGAGCAGTACTTC.

The chain carries TRBV29-1 and TRBJ1-6, with unresolved D. This CDR3 contains 15 residues. Germline CDR1 is SQVTM and CDR2 is ANQGSEA. V lost 3 bases, J lost 0 bases, and 9 bases lay in between. CDR3 DNA sequence: TGCAGCGTTGAGGCGAAGCGCTCCTATAATTCACCCCTCCACTTT. Protein sequence: CSVEAKRSYNSPLHF. The variable domain in full, with the rest retrieved from reference TRBV29-1 and TRBJ1-6, is SAVISQKPSRDICQRGTSLTIQCQVDSQVTMMFWYRQQPGQSLTLIATANQGSEATYESGFVIDKFPISRPNLTFSTLTVSNMSPEDSSIYLCSVEAKRSYNSPLHFGNGTRLTVT.

The V and J genes are TRBV5-6 and TRBJ2-7, with unresolved D. Germline loops: CDR1 SGHDT, CDR2 YYEEEE. The CDR3 length is 14 residues. Trimming shortened V by 0 bases and J by 4 bases, and 11 bases separated the two germline ends. CDR3 nucleotide sequence: TGTGCCAGCAGCTTGGGACTGGAAGAATACGAGCAGTACTTC. Amino acids: CASSLGLEEYEQYF.

The J gene is TRBJ1-2, the V gene TRBV19; D ambiguous. This CDR3 spans 12 amino acids. Trimming removed 9 bases at V and 6 bases at J, with 14 bases between. Looked up from germline, CDR1 is LNHDA and CDR2 is SQIVND (reference sequence). The CDR3 DNA follows: TGTGCCAGCAGGAGGAAGGAGGATGGCTACACCTTC. This translates into CASRRKEDGYTF.

This clone is categorized as medium-sized. The chain joins TRBV11-1 to TRBJ1-1, with D perhaps TRBD1 (5 bases). There are 10 residues in the CDR3. The germline V and J ends were trimmed by 9 bases and 4 bases, with 6 bases remaining between them. The germline V gene has CDR1 SGHAT and CDR2 FQDESV (reference sequence). CDR3 amino acids: CASRGTEAFF. The CDR3 DNA reads as TGTGCCAGTAGGGGCACTGAAGCTTTCTTT.

V and J are TRBV5-6 and TRBJ1-2; D might be TRBD1 (5 bases). The CDR3 consists of 15 residues. CDR1 is SGHDT and CDR2 is YYEEEE in the germline V gene. V was cut by 7 bases and J by 1 base, with 17 bases left in between. Here the CDR3 reads CASLDGGGFNYGYTF. CDR3 nucleotide sequence: TGTGCCAGCCTGGACGGGGGAGGTTTTAACTATGGCTACACCTTC.

The chain recombines TRBV11-3 with TRBJ2-7, with no clear D. Per the germline V gene, CDR1 is SGHNT and CDR2 is YENEEA. The germline V and J ends were trimmed by 5 bases and 2 bases, with 13 bases remaining between them. The length of the CDR3 is 14 residues. CDR3 sequence reads: CASSLDLSPYEQYF. CDR3 sequence (DNA): TGTGCCAGCAGCCTGGACCTGAGTCCCTACGAGCAGTACTTC.

CDR3 bases: TGCAGCGTTGAACTAGCAACCGGTGGTGAGCAGTTCTTC. The encoded protein is CSVELATGGEQFF. The genes are TRBV29-1 and TRBJ2-1; a possible D gene is TRBD2 (5 bases). The V gene lost 2 bases and the J gene lost 9 bases, with 14 bases spanning the gap. There are 13 residues in the CDR3. Germline-derived CDR1 and CDR2 are SQVTM and ANQGSEA.

J is TRBJ2-7 and V is TRBV5-8; D might be TRBD1 (6 bases). The CDR3 sequence is 14 residues long. V was cut by 3 bases and J by 3 bases, with 13 bases left in between. Germline CDR1 SGHTS, CDR2 YDEGEE. CDR3 nucleotides: TGTGCCAGCAGCTCACAGGGATTTAGCTACGAGCAGTACTTC. Its protein is CASSSQGFSYEQYF.

The rearrangement links TRBV4-2 to TRBJ2-1; the match to TRBD2 covers 7 bases. The junction had 0 bases not matched to a gene; V was cut back by 4 bases and J by 6 bases. The CDR3 totals 12 residues. From germline, CDR1 is LGHNA and CDR2 YNFKEQ. The CDR3, as DNA: TGTGCCAGCAGCCCGGGGGGCAATGAGCAGTTCTTC. It is translated as CASSPGGNEQFF.

The rearrangement links TRBV15 to TRBJ2-2; 11 nucleotides match TRBD1. The J segment lost 6 bases and the V segment lost 8 bases, leaving 11 bases of the junction unmatched. CDR3 length equals 16 residues. The germline gives CDR1 LNHNV, CDR2 YYDKDF (reference sequence). CDR3 sequence: CATSSGQGALSGELFF. The CDR3 nucleotides are TGTGCCACCTCATCTGGACAGGGGGCTTTGTCCGGGGAGCTGTTTTTT.

The V gene is TRBV27, the J gene TRBJ2-7; D might be TRBD2 (6 bases). This CDR3 is 15 amino acids long. V lost 5 bases and J lost 7, with 21 bases in between. CDR1 is MNHEY and CDR2 is SMNVEV in the germline V gene (reference sequence). For the CDR3, the DNA is TGTGCCAGCAGTCTCGAACTAGCAACCCCTCTGGAGCAGTACTTC. This codes for CASSLELATPLEQYF.